This TCR beta chain is drawn from a study of T-cell memory formation after mild COVID-19. Overall study findings and caveats: Among contracting clones, CD4+ were mainly CM/EM and CD8+ enriched in EMRA.

Germline assignment: CDR1 SNHLY and CDR2 FYNNEI. The V end was cut by 4 bases, the J end by 7 bases, with 11 bases between. This CDR3 spans 14 amino acids. Libraries for TCRalpha and TCRbeta carried sample barcodes and unique molecular identifiers via 5'RACE. TCRdb used MiXCR to reprocess the 5' RACE reads, holding one entry per CDR3 protein. The sample carries just over 350,000 distinct CDR3 sequences, approximately 15% recorded once. This clonotype was seen a handful of times. The antigen is not known. The sequencing input was PBMCs or a T cell subset sorted from them (not recorded which). This receptor was obtained from a man in his late teens or twenties who had mild COVID-19 (a few samples of this study predate the infection). Cell type and time point are not known. The chain recombines TRBV2 with TRBJ1-6; D unresolved. The DNA of the CDR3 is TGTGCCAGCAGTGGGGTAGTTGCAAATTCACCCCTCCACTTT. This encodes CASSGVVANSPLHF.